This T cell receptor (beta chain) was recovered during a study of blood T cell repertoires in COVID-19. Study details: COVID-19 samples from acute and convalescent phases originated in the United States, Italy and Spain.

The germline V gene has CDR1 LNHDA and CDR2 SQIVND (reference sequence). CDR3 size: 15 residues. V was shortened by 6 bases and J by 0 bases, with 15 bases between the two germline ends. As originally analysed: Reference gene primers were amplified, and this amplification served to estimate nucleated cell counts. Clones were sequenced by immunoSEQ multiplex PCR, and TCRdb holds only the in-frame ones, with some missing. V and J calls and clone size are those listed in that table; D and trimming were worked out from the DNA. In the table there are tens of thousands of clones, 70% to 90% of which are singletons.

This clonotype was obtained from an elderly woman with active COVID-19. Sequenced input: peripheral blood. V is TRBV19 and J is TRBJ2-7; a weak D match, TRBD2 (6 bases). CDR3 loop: CASSALALSSYEQYF. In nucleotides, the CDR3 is TGTGCCAGTAGCGCTCTAGCGCTGAGCTCCTACGAGCAGTACTTC.